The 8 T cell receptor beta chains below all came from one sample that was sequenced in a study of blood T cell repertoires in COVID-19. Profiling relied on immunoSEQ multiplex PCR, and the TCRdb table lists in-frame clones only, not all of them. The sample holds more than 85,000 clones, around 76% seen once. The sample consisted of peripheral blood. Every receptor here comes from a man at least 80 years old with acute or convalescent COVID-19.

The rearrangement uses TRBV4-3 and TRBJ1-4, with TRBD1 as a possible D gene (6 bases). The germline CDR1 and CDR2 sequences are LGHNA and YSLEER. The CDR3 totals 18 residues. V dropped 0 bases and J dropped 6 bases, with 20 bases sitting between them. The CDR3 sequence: CASSQDVRGVSGDEKLFF. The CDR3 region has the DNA TGCGCCAGCAGCCAAGATGTCAGGGGCGTTTCTGGGGATGAAAAACTGTTTTTT.

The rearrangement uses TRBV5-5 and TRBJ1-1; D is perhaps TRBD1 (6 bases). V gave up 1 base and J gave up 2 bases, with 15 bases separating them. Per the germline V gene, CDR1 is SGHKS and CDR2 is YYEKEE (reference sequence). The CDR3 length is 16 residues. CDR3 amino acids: CASSLRGDRINTEAFF. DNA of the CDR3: TGTGCCAGCAGCTTGAGAGGCGACAGGATAAACACTGAAGCTTTCTTT.

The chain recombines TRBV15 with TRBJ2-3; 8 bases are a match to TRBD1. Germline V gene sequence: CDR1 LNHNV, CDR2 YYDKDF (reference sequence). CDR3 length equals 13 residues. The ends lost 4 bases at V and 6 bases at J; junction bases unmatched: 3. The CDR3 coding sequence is TGTGCCACCAGCACTCAGGGGGCCGATACGCAGTATTTT. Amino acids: CATSTQGADTQYF.

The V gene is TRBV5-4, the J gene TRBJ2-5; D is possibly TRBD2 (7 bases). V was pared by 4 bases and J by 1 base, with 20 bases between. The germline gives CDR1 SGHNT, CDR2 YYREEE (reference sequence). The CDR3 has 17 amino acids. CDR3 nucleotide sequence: TGTGCCAGCAGCGGGGGGGGGCAGACAGAACCCCAAGAGACCCAGTACTTC. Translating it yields CASSGGGQTEPQETQYF.

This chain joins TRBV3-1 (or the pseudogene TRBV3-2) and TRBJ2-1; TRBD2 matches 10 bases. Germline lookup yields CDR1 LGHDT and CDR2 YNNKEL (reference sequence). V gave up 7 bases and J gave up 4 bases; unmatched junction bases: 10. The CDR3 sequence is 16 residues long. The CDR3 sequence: CASTPSRTSGYNEQFF. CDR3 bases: TGTGCCAGCACCCCGAGCAGGACTAGCGGATACAATGAGCAGTTCTTC.

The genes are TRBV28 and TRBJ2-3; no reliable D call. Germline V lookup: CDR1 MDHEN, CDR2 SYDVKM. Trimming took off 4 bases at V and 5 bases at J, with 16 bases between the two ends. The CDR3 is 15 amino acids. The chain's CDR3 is CASSSPGNLGDTQYF. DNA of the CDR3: TGTGCCAGCAGTTCCCCAGGTAATTTAGGAGATACGCAGTATTTT.

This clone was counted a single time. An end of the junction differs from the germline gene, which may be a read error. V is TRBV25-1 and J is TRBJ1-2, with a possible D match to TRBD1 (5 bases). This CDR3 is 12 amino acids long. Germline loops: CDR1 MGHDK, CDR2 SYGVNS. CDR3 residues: CASSEPGRGFAF. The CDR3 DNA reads TGTGCCAGCAGTGAACCGGGGAGGGGCTTCGCCTTC.

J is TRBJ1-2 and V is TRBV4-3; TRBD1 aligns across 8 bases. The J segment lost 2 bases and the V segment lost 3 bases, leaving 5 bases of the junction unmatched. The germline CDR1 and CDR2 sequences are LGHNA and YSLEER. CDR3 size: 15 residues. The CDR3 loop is CASSQARDRNYGYTF. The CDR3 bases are TGCGCCAGCAGCCAGGCCAGGGACAGGAACTATGGCTACACCTTC.